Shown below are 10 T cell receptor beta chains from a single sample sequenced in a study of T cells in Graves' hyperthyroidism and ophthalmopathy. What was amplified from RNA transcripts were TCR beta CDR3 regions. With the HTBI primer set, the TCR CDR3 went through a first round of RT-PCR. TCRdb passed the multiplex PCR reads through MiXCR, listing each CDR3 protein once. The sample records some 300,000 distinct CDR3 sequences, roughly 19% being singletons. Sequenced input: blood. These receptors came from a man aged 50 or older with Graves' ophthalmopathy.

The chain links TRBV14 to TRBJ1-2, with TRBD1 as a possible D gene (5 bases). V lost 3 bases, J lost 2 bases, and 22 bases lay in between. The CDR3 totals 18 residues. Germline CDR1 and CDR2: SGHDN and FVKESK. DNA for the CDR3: TGTGCCAGCAGCCACGGTCCCGACAGCCGCCTTGAGAACTATGGCTACACCTTC. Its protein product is CASSHGPDSRLENYGYTF.

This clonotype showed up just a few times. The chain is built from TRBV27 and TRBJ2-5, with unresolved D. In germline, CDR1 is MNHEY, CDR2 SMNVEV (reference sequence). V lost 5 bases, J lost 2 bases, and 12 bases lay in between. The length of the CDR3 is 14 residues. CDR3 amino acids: CASSPRGPQETQYF. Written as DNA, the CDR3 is TGTGCCAGCAGTCCCCGAGGCCCGCAAGAGACCCAGTACTTC.

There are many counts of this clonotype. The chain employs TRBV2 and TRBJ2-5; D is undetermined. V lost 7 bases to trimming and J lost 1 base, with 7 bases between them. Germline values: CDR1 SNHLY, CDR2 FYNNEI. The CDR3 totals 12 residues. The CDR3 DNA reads TGTGCCAGCAAGGCAGGCCAAGAGACCCAGTACTTC. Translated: CASKAGQETQYF.

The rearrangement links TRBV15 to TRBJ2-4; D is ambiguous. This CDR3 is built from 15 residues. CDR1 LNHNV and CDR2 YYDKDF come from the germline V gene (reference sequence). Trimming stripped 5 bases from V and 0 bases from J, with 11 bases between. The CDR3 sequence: CATSSSAGAKNIQYF. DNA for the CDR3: TGTGCCACCAGCTCCTCCGCAGGAGCCAAAAACATTCAGTACTTC.

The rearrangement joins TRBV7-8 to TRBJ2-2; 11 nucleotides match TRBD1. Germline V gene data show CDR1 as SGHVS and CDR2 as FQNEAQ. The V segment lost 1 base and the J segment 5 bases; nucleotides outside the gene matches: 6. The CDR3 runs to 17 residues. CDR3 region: CASSLVGTGGRTGELFF. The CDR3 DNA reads TGTGCCAGCAGCTTAGTCGGGACAGGGGGACGGACCGGGGAGCTGTTTTTT.

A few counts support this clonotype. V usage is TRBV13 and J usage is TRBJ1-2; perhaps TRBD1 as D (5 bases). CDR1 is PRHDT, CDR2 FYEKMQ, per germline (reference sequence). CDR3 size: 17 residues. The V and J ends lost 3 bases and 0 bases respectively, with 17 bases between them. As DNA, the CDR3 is TGTGCCAGCAGCTTGGGGGGAACCGGTACGACTAACTATGGCTACACCTTC. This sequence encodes CASSLGGTGTTNYGYTF.

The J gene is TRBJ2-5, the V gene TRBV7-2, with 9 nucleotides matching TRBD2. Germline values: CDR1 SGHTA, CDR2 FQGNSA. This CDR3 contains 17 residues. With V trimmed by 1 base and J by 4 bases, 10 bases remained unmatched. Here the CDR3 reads CASSLDLAGGVRETQYF. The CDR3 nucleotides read TGTGCCAGCAGCTTAGATCTGGCGGGAGGGGTTCGAGAGACCCAGTACTTC.

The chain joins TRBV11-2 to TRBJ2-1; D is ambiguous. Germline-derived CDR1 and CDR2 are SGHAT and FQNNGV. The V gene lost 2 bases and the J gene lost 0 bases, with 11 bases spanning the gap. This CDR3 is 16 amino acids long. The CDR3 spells CASSLLRERSYNEQFF. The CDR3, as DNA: TGTGCCAGCAGCTTATTACGCGAACGCTCCTACAATGAGCAGTTCTTC.

The CDR3 DNA reads TGCGCCAGCAGCGCAGACCTGTCAGAGCAGTTCTTC. This encodes CASSADLSEQFF. The V gene is TRBV5-1, the J gene TRBJ2-1, with D unresolved. The CDR3 has 12 residues. Germline V CDR1 and CDR2: SGHRS, YFSETQ. Trimming left V 4 bases short and J 10 bases short, with 12 bases between.

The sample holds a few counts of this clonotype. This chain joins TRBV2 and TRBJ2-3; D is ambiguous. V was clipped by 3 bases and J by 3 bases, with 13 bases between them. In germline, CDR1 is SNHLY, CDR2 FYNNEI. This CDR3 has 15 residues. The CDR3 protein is CASSEIRLQTDTQYF. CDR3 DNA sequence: TGTGCCAGCAGTGAGATTCGTTTACAGACAGATACGCAGTATTTT. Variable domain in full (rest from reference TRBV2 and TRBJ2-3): EPEVTQTPSHQVTQMGQEVILRCVPISNHLYFYWYRQILGQKVEFLVSFYNNEISEKSEIFDDQFSVERPDGSNFTLKIRSTKLEDSAMYFCASSEIRLQTDTQYFGPGTRLTVL.